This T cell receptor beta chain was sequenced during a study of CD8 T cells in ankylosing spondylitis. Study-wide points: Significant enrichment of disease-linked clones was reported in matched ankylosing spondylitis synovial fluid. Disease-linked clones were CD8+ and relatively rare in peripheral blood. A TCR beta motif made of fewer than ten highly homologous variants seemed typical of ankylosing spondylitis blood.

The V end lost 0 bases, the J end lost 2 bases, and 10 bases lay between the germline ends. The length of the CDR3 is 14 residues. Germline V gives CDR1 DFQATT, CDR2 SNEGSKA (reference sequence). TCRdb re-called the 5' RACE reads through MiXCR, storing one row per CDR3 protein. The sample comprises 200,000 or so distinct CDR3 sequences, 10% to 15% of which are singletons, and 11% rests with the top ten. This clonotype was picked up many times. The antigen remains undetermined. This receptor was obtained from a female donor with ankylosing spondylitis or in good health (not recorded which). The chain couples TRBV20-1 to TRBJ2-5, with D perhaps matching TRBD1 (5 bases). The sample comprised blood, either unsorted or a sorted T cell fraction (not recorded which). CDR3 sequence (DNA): TGCAGTGCTAGAGACGGTCAGGGACAAGAGACCCAGTACTTC. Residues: CSARDGQGQETQYF.